The sequence of this T cell receptor beta chain was determined in a study of blood T cell repertoires in COVID-19. Individuals aged about 18 to 89 years were recruited from roughly 22 US areas. The repertoire was sequenced with immunoSEQ multiplex PCR; TCRdb's copy has only in-frame clones and lacks some. Here the sample spans some 260,000 clones, over 80% being singletons. The CDR3 runs to 13 residues. With 3 bases removed from V and 6 bases from J, the gap between germline ends came to 11 bases. The germline gives CDR1 KGHSH, CDR2 LQKENI. The receptor's source is a woman between 18 and 30 years old who had recovered from COVID-19. The sequenced material came from PBMCs or T cells enriched from blood (not recorded which). The V call is TRBV18, the J call TRBJ1-2; the D gene is possibly TRBD1 (6 bases). CDR3 in amino acids: CASSPMDRDGYTF. The CDR3 coding sequence is TGTGCCAGCTCACCGATGGACAGAGATGGCTACACCTTC.